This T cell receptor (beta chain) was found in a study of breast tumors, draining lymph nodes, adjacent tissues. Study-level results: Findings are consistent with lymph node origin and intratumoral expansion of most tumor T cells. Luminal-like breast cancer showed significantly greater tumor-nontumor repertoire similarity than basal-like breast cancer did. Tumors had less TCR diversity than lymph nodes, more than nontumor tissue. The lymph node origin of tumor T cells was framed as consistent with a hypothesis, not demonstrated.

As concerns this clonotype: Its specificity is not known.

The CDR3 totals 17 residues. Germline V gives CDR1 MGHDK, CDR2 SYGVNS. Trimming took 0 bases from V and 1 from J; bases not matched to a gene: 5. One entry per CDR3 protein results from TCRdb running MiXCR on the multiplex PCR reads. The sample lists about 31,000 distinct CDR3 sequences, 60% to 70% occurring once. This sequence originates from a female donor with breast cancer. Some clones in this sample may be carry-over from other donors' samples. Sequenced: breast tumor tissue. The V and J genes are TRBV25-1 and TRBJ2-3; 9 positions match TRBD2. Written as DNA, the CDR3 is TGTGCCAGCAGTGAATATGGCTTAGCGGGGGGCACAGATACGCAGTATTTT. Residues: CASSEYGLAGGTDTQYF.